This TCR beta chain was identified in a study of human T cells and chemical hapten exposure. Individual cDNA molecules (in the library) carried attached unique molecular identifiers. TCRdb re-called the RACE reads with MiXCR, one entry per CDR3 protein. The top ten clones hold about 3.1% of a sample with 85,000 to 100,000 distinct CDR3 sequences, more than 10% of them seen once. The CDR3 sequence is 14 residues long. V gave up 3 bases and J gave up 2 bases; unmatched junction bases: 3. CDR1 and CDR2 from the germline V gene are SGHVS and FNYEAQ. There are many counts of this clonotype. Its antigen is unknown. As to time point: pre-sensitization, week 0. The treatment here: therapeutic diphenylcyclopropenone sensitization with weekly scalp DPC. At patch-test visits, sampling came before the patch test. Study-wide points: Those TCRs sitting above 1 in 1000 frequency stayed the same with DPC sensitization. The donors suffered from alopecia, so their immune response may not match that of healthy people.

The sample in question was whole blood, obtained in connection with sensitization to the hapten diphenylcyclopropenone (DPC). The clonotype was recovered from a woman aged 55-70 years with alopecia areata. Some clones in this sample may be carry-over from other donors' samples. The V gene is TRBV7-6, the J gene TRBJ2-5; the match to TRBD2 covers 7 bases. As DNA, the CDR3 is TGTGCCAGCAGCTTCGGACTAGGGCAAGAGACCCAGTACTTC. This translates into CASSFGLGQETQYF.